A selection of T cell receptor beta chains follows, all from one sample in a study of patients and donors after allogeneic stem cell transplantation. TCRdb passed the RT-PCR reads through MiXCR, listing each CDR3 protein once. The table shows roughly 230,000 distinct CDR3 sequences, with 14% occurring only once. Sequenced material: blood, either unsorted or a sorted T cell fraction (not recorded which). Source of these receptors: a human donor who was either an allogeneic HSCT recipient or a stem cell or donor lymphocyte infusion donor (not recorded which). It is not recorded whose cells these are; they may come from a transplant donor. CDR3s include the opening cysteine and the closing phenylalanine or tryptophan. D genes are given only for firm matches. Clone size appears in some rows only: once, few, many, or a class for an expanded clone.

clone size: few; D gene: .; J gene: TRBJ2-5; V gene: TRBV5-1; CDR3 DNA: TGCGCCAGCAGCTTGAAGGCAGAGACCCAGTACTTC; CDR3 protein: CASSLKAETQYF
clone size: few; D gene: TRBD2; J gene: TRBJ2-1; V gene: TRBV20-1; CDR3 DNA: TGCAGTGCTAGCACTAGCGGGAGTTTGGGAGGCTACAATGAGCAGTTCTTC; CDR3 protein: CSASTSGSLGGYNEQFF
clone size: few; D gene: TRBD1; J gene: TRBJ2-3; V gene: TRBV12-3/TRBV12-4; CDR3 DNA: TGTGCCAGCGTACAGGACAGGGAAAAAACAGATACGCAGTATTTT; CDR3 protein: CASVQDREKTDTQYF
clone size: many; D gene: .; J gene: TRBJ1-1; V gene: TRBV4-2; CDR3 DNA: TGTGCCAGCAGCCACGACGGGACAAGTAAAAAAGAAGCTTTCTTT; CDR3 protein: CASSHDGTSKKEAFF
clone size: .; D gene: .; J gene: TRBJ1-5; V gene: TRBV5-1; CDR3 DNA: TGCGCCAGCAGCTTGGAGGGGCGCCACAATCAGCCCCAGCATTTT; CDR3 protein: CASSLEGRHNQPQHF
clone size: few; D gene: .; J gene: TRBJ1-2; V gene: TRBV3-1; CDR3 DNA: TGTGCCAGCAGCCAAGACCTTCGGACAGTATCGGGTGGCTACACCTTC; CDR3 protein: CASSQDLRTVSGGYTF
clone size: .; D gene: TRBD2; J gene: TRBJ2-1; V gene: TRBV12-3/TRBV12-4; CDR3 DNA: TGTGCCAGCAGTTTTAGGGGACTAGCGGGAAGCTCCTACAATGAGCAGTTCTTC; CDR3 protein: CASSFRGLAGSSYNEQFF
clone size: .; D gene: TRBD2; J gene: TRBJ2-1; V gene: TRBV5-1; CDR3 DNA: TGCGCCAGCACCACCCTAGCGGAAGCCAATGAGCAGTTCTTC; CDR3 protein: CASTTLAEANEQFF
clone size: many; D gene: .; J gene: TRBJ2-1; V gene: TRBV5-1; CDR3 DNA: TGCGCCAGCAGCTTGGGGGATCGACTCGTTTGGGGTGAGCAGTTCTTC; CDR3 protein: CASSLGDRLVWGEQFF
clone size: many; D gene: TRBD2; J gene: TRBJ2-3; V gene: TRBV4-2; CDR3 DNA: TGTGCCAGCAGCCACTCCGGGGTAGCGGGACTGACAGATACGCAGTATTTT; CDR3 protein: CASSHSGVAGLTDTQYF
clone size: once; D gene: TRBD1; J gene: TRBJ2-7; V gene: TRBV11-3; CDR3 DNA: TGTGCCAGCAGCTTAGAGACAGGGGCGACCTACGAGCAGTACTTC; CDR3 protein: CASSLETGATYEQYF
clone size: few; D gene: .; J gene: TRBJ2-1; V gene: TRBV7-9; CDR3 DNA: TGTGCCAGCAGCTCACAGGGCACGAGTACCAATGAGCAGTTCTTC; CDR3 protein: CASSSQGTSTNEQFF
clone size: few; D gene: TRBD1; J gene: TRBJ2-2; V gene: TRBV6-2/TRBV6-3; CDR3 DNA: TGTGCCAGCAGTTCGTCGACAGGGCGGAGGAGCGGGGAGCTGTTTTTT; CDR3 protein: CASSSSTGRRSGELFF
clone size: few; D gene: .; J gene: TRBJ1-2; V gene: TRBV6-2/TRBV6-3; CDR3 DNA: TGTGCCAGCAGTTACTCAGGGGGGCGCGAGTCAAGCGGCTACACCTTC; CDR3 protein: CASSYSGGRESSGYTF
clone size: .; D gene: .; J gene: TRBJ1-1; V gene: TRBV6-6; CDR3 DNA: TGTGCCAGCATGGGCACTGAAGCTTTCTTT; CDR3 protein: CASMGTEAFF
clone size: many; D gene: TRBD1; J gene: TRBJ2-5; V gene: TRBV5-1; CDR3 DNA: TGCGCCAGCAGCTTGGCGACAGGGGAAGAGACCCAGTACTTC; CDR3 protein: CASSLATGEETQYF
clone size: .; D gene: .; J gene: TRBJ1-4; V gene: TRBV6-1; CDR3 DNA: TGTGCCAGCACGAAAATGTGGGGGGGTAATGAAAAACTGTTTTTT; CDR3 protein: CASTKMWGGNEKLFF
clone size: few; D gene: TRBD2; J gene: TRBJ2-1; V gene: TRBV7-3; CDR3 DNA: TGTGCCAGCAGCCGGACTAGCGGGGGGGCAATGGCTGAGCAGTTCTTC; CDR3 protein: CASSRTSGGAMAEQFF
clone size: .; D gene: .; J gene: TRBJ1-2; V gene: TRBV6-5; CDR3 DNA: TGTGCCAGCAGTTACAGTAGGGAGGGGCAGGGCTACACCTTC; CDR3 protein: CASSYSREGQGYTF
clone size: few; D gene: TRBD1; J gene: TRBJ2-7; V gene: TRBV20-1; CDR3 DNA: TGCAGTGCTAGAGCCGACAGGGGGGTACGCGAGCAGTACTTC; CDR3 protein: CSARADRGVREQYF
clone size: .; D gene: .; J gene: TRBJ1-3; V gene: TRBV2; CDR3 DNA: TGTGCCAGCAGTGAAACCCGGGGCCAGGGTGGAAACACCATATATTTT; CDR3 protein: CASSETRGQGGNTIYF
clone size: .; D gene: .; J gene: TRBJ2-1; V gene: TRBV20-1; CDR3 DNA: TGCAGTGCTAGAGACGCGACTACCCCGGCTTACAATGAGCAGTTCTTC; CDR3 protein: CSARDATTPAYNEQFF
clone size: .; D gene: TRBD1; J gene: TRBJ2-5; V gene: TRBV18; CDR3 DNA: TGTGCCAGCTCACCATGGACAGGGCGAGCGGACCGACCGGAGACCCAGTACTTC; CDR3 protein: CASSPWTGRADRPETQYF
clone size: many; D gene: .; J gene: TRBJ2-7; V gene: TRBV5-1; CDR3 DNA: TGCGCCAGCAGTCCCGGCGCCACAAGCTACGAGCAGTACTTC; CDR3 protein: CASSPGATSYEQYF
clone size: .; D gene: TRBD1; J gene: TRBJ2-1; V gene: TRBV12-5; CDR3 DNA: TGTGCTAGTGGTTTGGGGACAGGCACCAATGAGCAGTTCTTC; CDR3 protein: CASGLGTGTNEQFF
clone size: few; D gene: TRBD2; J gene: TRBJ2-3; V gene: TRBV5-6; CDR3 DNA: TGTGCCAGCAGCTCAACCCCTAGCGGAAGGATAGATACGCAGTATTTT; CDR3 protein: CASSSTPSGRIDTQYF
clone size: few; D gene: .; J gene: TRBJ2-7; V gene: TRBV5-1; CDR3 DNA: TGCGCCAGCAGCTTGGTTCCAGGAGTCTACGAGCAGTACTTC; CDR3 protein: CASSLVPGVYEQYF
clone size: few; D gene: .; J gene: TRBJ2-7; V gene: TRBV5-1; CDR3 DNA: TGCGCCAGCAGCTTGGCGTCCGGCAGGGGAGACGAGCAGTACTTC; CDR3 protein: CASSLASGRGDEQYF
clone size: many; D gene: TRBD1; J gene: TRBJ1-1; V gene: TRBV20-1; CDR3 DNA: TGCAGTGCTAGAACTGGACAGGGTCGAACTGAAGCTTTCTTT; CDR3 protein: CSARTGQGRTEAFF
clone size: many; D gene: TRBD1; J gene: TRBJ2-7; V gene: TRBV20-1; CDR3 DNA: TGCAGTGGCAGGCATAGGGGGCAACACGAGCAGTACTTC; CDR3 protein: CSGRHRGQHEQYF
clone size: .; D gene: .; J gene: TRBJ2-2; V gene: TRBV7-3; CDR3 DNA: TGTGCCAGCAGCAATCCAATGAACACCGGGGAGCTGTTTTTT; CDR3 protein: CASSNPMNTGELFF
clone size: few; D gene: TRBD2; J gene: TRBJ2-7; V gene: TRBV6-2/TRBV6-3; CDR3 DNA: TGTGCCAGCAGTTACCCTAGCGGGGACCACTACGAGCAGTACTTC; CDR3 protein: CASSYPSGDHYEQYF
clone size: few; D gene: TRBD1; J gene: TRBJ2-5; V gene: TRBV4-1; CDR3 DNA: TGCGCCAGCAGCCATCCGGGACAGGGGGAGACCCAGTACTTC; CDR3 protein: CASSHPGQGETQYF
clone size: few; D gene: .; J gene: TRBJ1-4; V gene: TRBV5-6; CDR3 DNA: TGTGCCAGCAGCTTGCTACAGTCGAATGAAAAACTGTTTTTT; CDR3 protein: CASSLLQSNEKLFF
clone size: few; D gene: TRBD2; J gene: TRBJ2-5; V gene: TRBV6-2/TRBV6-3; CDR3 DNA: TGTGCCAGCAGGAGGTTTAGCGGGTCTCAAGAGACCCAGTACTTC; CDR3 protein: CASRRFSGSQETQYF